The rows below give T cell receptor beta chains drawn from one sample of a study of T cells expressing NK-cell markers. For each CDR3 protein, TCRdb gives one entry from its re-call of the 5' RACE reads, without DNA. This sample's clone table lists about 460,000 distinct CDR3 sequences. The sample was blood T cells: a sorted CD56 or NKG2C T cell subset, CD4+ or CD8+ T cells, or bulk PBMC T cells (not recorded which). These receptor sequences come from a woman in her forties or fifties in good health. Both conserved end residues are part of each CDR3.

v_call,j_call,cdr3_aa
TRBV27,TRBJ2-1,CASRRTGEVPNEQFF
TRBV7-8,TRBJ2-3,CASSGSALGDTQYF
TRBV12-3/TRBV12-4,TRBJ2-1,CAIMLVAGGKLFF
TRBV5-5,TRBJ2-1,CASSLVTGRGRAWNEQFF
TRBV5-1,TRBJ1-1,CASSLTQGGETEAFF
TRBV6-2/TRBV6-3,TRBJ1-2,CASTSTSVGGYTF
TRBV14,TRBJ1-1,CASSQDRTGQSRAFF
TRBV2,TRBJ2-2,CASSDLGANTGELFF
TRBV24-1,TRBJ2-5,CATGSLWGEAQETQYF
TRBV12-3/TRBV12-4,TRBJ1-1,CASTATAGIPEAFF
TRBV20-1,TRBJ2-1,CSAPGWGAEQFF
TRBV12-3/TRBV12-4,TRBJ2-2,CASNLGDSTNTGELFF
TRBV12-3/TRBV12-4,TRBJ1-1,CAITAGGEAFF
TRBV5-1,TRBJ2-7,CASSLGSRGLIDYEQYF